This passage covers 5 T cell receptor beta chains from one sample sequenced in a study of monozygotic twins with inflammatory bowel disease. Following a re-call of the 5' RACE reads, TCRdb has one entry per CDR3 protein and lacks DNA. With approximately 330,000 distinct CDR3 sequences in the sample, the ten largest clones hold 2% to 2.5%. Material: blood. These receptors all stem from a human donor with ulcerative colitis or Crohn's disease, or a healthy co-twin of an affected twin (not recorded which).

This chain uses TRBV6-1 with TRBJ2-7; TCRdb's D call of TRBD1 is untestable without DNA. CDR3 length: 13 amino acids. Germline V gene data show CDR1 as MNHNS and CDR2 as SASEGT. Here the CDR3 reads CASGQTPAYEQYF.

This chain joins TRBV29-1 and TRBJ2-3; TCRdb outputs TRBD1, but without DNA this stays unchecked. The CDR3 totals 14 residues. CDR1 is SQVTM, CDR2 ANQGSEA, per germline. The CDR3 region is CSSHHGAGTDTQYF.

The rearrangement uses TRBV11-1 and TRBJ2-1; TCRdb's D call of TRBD1 is untestable without DNA. Per the germline V gene, CDR1 is SGHAT and CDR2 is FQDESV (reference sequence). This CDR3 comprises 19 residues. The CDR3 sequence is CASSTTSPRTGVYYNEQFF.

The chain's CDR3 is CASSLGTSDEQYF. The rearrangement uses TRBV7-2 and TRBJ2-7; the TRBD2 assignment by TCRdb is unverifiable without DNA. Per germline, CDR1 SGHTA and CDR2 FQGNSA. The CDR3 loop spans 13 amino acids. Drawing the rest from reference TRBV7-2 and TRBJ2-7, the complete variable domain is GAGVSQSPSNKVTEKGKDVELRCDPISGHTALYWYRQSLGQGLEFLIYFQGNSAPDKSGLPSDRFSAERTGGSVSTLTIQRTQQEDSAVYLCASSLGTSDEQYFGPGTRLTVT.

The chain combines TRBV9 with TRBJ1-1; TCRdb's D call, TRBD1, is unchecked because there is no DNA. This CDR3 region has 15 residues. Germline CDR1 SGDLS, CDR2 YYNGEE. CDR3: CASSVDWTQNTEAFF.